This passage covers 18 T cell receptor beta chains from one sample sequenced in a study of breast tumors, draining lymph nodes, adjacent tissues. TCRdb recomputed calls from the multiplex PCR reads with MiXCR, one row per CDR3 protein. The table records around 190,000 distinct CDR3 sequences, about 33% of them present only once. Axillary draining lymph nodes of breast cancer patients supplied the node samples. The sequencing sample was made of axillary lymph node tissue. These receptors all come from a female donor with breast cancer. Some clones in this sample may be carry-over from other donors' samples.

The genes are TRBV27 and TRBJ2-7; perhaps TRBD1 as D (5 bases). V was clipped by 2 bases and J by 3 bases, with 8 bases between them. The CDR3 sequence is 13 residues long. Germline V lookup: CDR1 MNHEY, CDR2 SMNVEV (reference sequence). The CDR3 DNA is TGTGCCAGCAGTTTAGACAGAAACTACGAGCAGTACTTC. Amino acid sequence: CASSLDRNYEQYF.

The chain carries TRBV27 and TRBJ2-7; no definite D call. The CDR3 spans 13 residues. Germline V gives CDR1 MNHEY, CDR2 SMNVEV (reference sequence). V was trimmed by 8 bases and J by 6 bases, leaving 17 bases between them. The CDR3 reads CASGPMIGGEQYF. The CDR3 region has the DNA TGTGCCAGCGGTCCTATGATAGGCGGCGAGCAGTACTTC.

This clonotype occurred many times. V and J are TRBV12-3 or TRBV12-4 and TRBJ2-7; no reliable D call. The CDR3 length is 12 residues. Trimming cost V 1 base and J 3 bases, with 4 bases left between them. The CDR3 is CASSLVIYEQYF. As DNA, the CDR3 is TGTGCCAGCAGTTTAGTTATCTACGAGCAGTACTTC.

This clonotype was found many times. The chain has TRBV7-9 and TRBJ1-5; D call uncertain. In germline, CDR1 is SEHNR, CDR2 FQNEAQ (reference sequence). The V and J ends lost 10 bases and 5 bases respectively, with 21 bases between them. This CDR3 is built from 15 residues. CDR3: CATHTATDDDQPQHF. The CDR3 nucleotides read TGTGCCACCCATACGGCCACCGATGATGATCAGCCCCAGCATTTT.

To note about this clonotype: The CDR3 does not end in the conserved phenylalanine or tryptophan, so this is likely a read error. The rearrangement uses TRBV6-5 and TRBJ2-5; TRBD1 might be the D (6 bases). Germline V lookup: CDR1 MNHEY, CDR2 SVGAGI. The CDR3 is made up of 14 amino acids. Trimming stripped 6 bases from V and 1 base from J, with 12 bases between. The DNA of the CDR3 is TGTGCCAGCAGCCTGCGGACAGTCCAAGAGACCCAGTACCTC. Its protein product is CASSLRTVQETQYL.

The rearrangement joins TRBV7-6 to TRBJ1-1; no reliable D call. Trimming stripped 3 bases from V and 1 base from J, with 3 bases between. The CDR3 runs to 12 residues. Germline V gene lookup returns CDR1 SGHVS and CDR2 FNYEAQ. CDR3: CASSFENTEAFF. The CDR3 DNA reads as TGTGCCAGCAGCTTTGAGAACACTGAAGCTTTCTTT.

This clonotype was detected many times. CDR3 residues: CASSQGRAERGGYTF. The DNA of the CDR3 is TGTGCCAGCAGCCAAGGTCGGGCAGAGAGGGGTGGCTACACCTTC. V gene TRBV13 combines with J gene TRBJ1-2, with a possible D match to TRBD1 (5 bases). This CDR3 is 15 amino acids long. The germline V gene has CDR1 PRHDT and CDR2 FYEKMQ (reference sequence). Trimming removed 5 bases from V and 7 bases from J, with 20 bases in between.

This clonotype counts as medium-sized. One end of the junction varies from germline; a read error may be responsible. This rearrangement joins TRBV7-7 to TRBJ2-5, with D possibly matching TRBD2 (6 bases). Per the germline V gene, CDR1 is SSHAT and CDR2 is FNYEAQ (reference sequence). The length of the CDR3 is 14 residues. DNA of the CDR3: TGTGCTAGCAGCTTAGTTCGCGGGGAAGAGACCCAGTACTTC. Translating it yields CASSLVRGEETQYF.

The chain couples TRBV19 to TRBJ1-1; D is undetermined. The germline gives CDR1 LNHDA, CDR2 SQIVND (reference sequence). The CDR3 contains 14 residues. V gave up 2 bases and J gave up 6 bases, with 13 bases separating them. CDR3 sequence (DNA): TGTGCCAGTAGTATACGAGGGCCTAGTTCTGAAGCTTTCTTT. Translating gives CASSIRGPSSEAFF.

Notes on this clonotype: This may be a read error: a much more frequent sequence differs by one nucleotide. This CDR3 is CASSLDPAGGYGYTF. The CDR3 coding sequence is TGTGCCAGCAGCTTAGATCCGGCAGGGGGTTATGGCTACACCTTC. The chain couples TRBV11-3 to TRBJ1-2, with TRBD1 identical over 7 bases. From germline, CDR1 is SGHNT and CDR2 YENEEA. The V and J ends lost 0 bases and 5 bases, in that order; junction bases with no gene match: 6. This CDR3 has 15 amino acids.

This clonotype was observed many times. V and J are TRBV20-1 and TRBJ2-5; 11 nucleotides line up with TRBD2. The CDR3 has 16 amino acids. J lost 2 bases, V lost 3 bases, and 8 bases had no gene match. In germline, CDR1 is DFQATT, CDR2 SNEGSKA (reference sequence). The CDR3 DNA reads TGCAGTGCTAGGTCTATAGCGGGAGGGTCGCAAGAGACCCAGTACTTC. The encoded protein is CSARSIAGGSQETQYF.

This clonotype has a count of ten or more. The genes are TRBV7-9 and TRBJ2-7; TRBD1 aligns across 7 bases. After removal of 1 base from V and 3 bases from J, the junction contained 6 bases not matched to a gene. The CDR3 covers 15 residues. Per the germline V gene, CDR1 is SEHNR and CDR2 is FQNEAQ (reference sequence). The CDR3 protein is CASSLVPTGSYEQYF. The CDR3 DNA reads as TGTGCCAGCAGCTTAGTTCCGACAGGGAGCTACGAGCAGTACTTC.

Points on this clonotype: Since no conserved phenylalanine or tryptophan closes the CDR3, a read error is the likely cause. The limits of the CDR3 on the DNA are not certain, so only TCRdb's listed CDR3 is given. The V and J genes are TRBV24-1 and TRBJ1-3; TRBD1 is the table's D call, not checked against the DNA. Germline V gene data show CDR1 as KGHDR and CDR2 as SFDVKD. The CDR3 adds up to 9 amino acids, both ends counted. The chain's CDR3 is CATSEPRQT.

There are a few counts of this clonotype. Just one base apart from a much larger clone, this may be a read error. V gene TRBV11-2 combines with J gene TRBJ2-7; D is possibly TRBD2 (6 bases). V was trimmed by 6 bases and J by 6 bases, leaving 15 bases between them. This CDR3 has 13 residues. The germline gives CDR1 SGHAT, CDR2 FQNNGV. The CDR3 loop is CASRGTETSEQYF. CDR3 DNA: TGTGCCAGCAGAGGGACTGAGACCTCCGAGCAGTACTTC.

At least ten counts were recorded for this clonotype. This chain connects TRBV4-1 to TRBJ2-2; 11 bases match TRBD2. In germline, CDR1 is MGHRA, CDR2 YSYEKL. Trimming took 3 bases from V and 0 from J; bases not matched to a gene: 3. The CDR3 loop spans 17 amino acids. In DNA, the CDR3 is TGCGCCAGCAGCCACCCTAGCGGGGGGTCGAACACCGGGGAGCTGTTTTTT. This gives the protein CASSHPSGGSNTGELFF.

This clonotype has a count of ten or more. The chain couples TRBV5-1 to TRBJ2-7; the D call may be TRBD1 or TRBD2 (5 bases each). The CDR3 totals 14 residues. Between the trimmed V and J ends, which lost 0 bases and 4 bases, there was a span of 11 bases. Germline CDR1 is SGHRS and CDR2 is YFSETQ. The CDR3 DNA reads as TGCGCCAGCAGCTTGGAAGGGGAGAAATACGAGCAGTACTTC. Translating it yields CASSLEGEKYEQYF.

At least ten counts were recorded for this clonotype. CDR3: CAWSVGQGPNYGYTF. The DNA for the CDR3 is TGTGCCTGGAGTGTAGGACAGGGCCCTAACTATGGCTACACCTTC. This rearrangement joins TRBV30 to TRBJ1-2, with 8 bases lining up with TRBD1. This CDR3 region has 15 residues. The germline CDR1 and CDR2 sequences are GTSNPN and SVGIG (reference sequence). J lost 0 bases, V lost 0 bases, and 3 bases had no gene match.

The CDR3 bases are TGTGCCAGCAGTCCACGGGACAGGCGACAAGAGACCCAGTACTTC. Protein product: CASSPRDRRQETQYF. This chain links TRBV7-8 with TRBJ2-5, with 8 bases identical to TRBD1. The CDR3 is made up of 15 amino acids. Trimming removed 6 bases from V and 2 bases from J; junction bases left unmatched: 8. The germline V gene has CDR1 SGHVS and CDR2 FQNEAQ.